Included here is one TCR beta chain sequence, with context. This entry comes from a study of PD-1 blockade in classical Hodgkin lymphoma. TCRdb's copy holds only in-frame clones and misses some; the assay was immunoSEQ multiplex PCR. The profile shows some 9,700 clones, 70% to 85% of them singletons. The time point is: cycle 4 day 1 (C4D1), after around six weeks of nivolumab. Brentuximab vedotin exposure varied among the patients, all of whom had relapsed after autologous stem cell transplantation. Germline V gene data show CDR1 as LGHNA and CDR2 as YNFKEQ. J was trimmed by 1 base and V by 3 bases; bases with no gene match: 6. The CDR3 covers 15 residues.

This specimen consisted of peripheral blood mononuclear cells (PBMCs), obtained before the fourth cycle of nivolumab. The receptor was derived from a human donor with classical Hodgkin lymphoma. J is TRBJ2-7 and V is TRBV4-2; 7 nucleotides match TRBD2. The CDR3 region has the DNA TGTGCCAGCAGCCAGATACTAGCGAGTTCCTACGAGCAGTACTTC. Translated: CASSQILASSYEQYF.